This TCR beta chain was sequenced in a study of T cell responses to AZD1222 COVID-19 vaccine. Notes on the study in general: The CD4 TCRs associated with vaccination extended across spike and predominated at 160-218 and 743-854. A reported finding is that nearly half of spike-specific TCRs target unmutated variant regions. A mostly white British donor set with more females was recruited, and clonal diversity was possibly underestimated. Elevations in Spike-specific TCR breadth and depth followed administration of two AZD1222 doses.

TCRdb's copy holds only in-frame clones and misses some; the assay was immunoSEQ multiplex PCR. The sample holds 100,000 to 150,000 clones, about 90% seen once. Comments on this clone: Its antigen remains unknown.

Sequenced material: peripheral blood, taken on day 0 of MenACWY control vaccination. The receptor was isolated from an adult in good health.

In DNA, the CDR3 is TGTGCCATCAGTGGCTCCTCCAGACTAGCGGGGGAATTATACGAGCAGTACGTC. Encoded protein: CAISGSSRLAGELYEQYV. The genes are TRBV10-3 and TRBJ2-7; TRBD2 aligns across 12 bases. The CDR3 is made up of 18 amino acids. V was clipped by 4 bases and J by 4 bases; unmatched bases: 14. Per the germline V gene, CDR1 is ENHRY and CDR2 is SYGVKD.